The 27 T cell receptor beta chains reported below all come from one sample, sequenced in a study of cytomegalovirus exposure and HLA in healthy donors. The primer mix had 60 Vbeta and 13 Jbeta primers. TCRdb's copy holds only in-frame clones and misses some; the assay was immunoSEQ multiplex PCR. Of over 100,000 clones in the sample, around 9.1% were seen once. The source material was PBMCs. All receptors come from a man aged 35 to 55 in good health and CMV-seropositive.

This rearrangement joins TRBV5-1 to TRBJ2-7; 8 bases match TRBD1. The CDR3 is 14 residues long. V gave up 2 bases and J gave up 7 bases; unmatched junction bases: 8. Per germline, CDR1 SGHRS and CDR2 YFSETQ. The CDR3 spells CASSFDRGMGEQYF. CDR3 nucleotides: TGCGCCAGCAGCTTCGACAGGGGTATGGGGGAGCAGTACTTC.

CDR3 sequence: CASSLYGDSNQPQHF. The DNA of the CDR3 is TGTGCCAGCAGCTTATATGGAGATAGCAATCAGCCCCAGCATTTT. This chain links TRBV7-2 with TRBJ1-5, with D unclear. Germline V lookup: CDR1 SGHTA, CDR2 FQGNSA. This CDR3 has 15 amino acids. V was shortened by 2 bases and J by 0 bases, with 8 bases between the two germline ends.

The chain employs TRBV4-1 and TRBJ1-2; D is ambiguous. CDR3 length: 13 amino acids. V was trimmed by 1 base and J by 2 bases, leaving 5 bases between them. The germline V gene has CDR1 MGHRA and CDR2 YSYEKL. CDR3 coding DNA: TGCGCCAGCAGCCAAGGGAGGAACTATGGCTACACCTTC. Residues: CASSQGRNYGYTF.

This chain links TRBV27 with TRBJ2-2; D not certain. CDR3 length: 14 amino acids. In germline, CDR1 is MNHEY, CDR2 SMNVEV (reference sequence). Trimming left V 3 bases short and J 6 bases short, with 11 bases between. The DNA of the CDR3 is TGTGCCAGCAGTTTTAGTTCGTACGCCGGGGAGCTGTTTTTT. Translating gives CASSFSSYAGELFF.

This clone occurred a few times. The chain uses TRBV6-1 and TRBJ2-3, with 9 positions matching TRBD2. Germline CDR1 is MNHNS and CDR2 is SASEGT. V lost 4 bases to trimming and J lost 8 bases; unmatched junction nucleotides: 13. The CDR3 runs 16 residues. The CDR3 loop reads CASSGWSGGREGTQYF. The CDR3 nucleotides are TGTGCCAGCAGTGGTTGGTCAGGCGGGAGGGAGGGTACGCAGTATTTT.

V gene TRBV4-1 combines with J gene TRBJ2-1, with D hard to call. V was cut by 2 bases and J by 8 bases, with 16 bases left in between. The CDR3 sequence is 15 residues long. The germline gives CDR1 MGHRA, CDR2 YSYEKL. Here the CDR3 DNA reads TGCGCCAGCAGCCAATCTTCCAGGCCACGCGATGAGCAGTTCTTC. Translation gives CASSQSSRPRDEQFF.

J is TRBJ2-5 and V is TRBV19; D not resolved. Per the germline V gene, CDR1 is LNHDA and CDR2 is SQIVND (reference sequence). The V end was cut by 9 bases, the J end by 1 base, with 12 bases between. There are 13 residues in the CDR3. CDR3 amino acids: CASKSAGQETQYF. CDR3 in DNA: TGTGCCAGCAAATCGGCAGGCCAAGAGACCCAGTACTTC. Variable domain in full (rest from reference TRBV19 and TRBJ2-5): DGGITQSPKYLFRKEGQNVTLSCEQNLNHDAMYWYRQDPGQGLRLIYYSQIVNDFQKGDIAEGYSVSREKKESFPLTVTSAQKNPTAFYLCASKSAGQETQYFGPGTRLLVL.

The chain links TRBV11-3 to TRBJ2-5; D is ambiguous. The V end lost 2 bases, the J end lost 5 bases, and 9 bases lay between the germline ends. CDR1 is SGHNT, CDR2 YENEEA, per germline. The CDR3 length is 13 residues. The CDR3 DNA sequence: TGTGCCAGCAGCTTATTCCCTCGGGAGACCCAGTACTTC. The encoded protein is CASSLFPRETQYF.

This clone was observed a few times. The sample carries other DNA sequences with the same CDR3. This chain joins TRBV28 and TRBJ1-1; 8 bases agree with TRBD1. Trimming cost V 4 bases and J 1 base; bases outside gene matches: 5. From germline, CDR1 is MDHEN and CDR2 SYDVKM. This CDR3 is built from 15 residues. The CDR3 protein is CASSSPGTGNTEAFF. The CDR3 bases are TGTGCCAGCAGTTCCCCCGGGACAGGGAACACTGAAGCTTTCTTT.

This clone occurred a few times. An end of the junction differs from the germline gene, which may be a read error. The gene calls are TRBV6-4 and TRBJ2-3, with 7 nucleotides matching TRBD1. Germline V gene data show CDR1 as MRHNA and CDR2 as SNTAGT. The CDR3 contains 15 residues. CDR3 DNA: TGTGCCAGCGGTGACTTTACAGGGGGCACAGATACGCAGTATTTT. As protein: CASGDFTGGTDTQYF.

The chain recombines TRBV28 with TRBJ2-3, with D unclear. This CDR3 is 15 amino acids long. The germline CDR1 and CDR2 sequences are MDHEN and SYDVKM. Trimming shortened V by 7 bases and J by 2 bases, and 16 bases separated the two germline ends. CDR3 nucleotide sequence: TGTGCCAGCACCACCTTCTTCGCGGACACAGATACGCAGTATTTT. Amino acid sequence: CASTTFFADTDTQYF.

This clone was detected a few times. V and J are TRBV7-2 and TRBJ1-2; 7 nucleotides line up with TRBD1. The junction had 6 bases not matched to a gene; V was cut back by 10 bases and J by 4 bases. Germline loops: CDR1 SGHTA, CDR2 FQGNSA. The CDR3 extends over 12 amino acids. CDR3 bases: TGTGCCATCTCGACAGGGTTCTATGGCTACACCTTC. The encoded protein is CAISTGFYGYTF.

The chain recombines TRBV2 with TRBJ2-7; 10 bases are a match to TRBD1. The CDR3 is made up of 15 amino acids. Germline V lookup: CDR1 SNHLY, CDR2 FYNNEI. The junction had 11 bases not matched to a gene; V was cut back by 6 bases and J by 6 bases. This CDR3 reads CASRILGTGVGEQYF. CDR3 nucleotides: TGTGCCAGCAGGATTTTAGGGACAGGGGTTGGCGAGCAGTACTTC. Full variable domain (missing parts from reference TRBV2 and TRBJ2-7): EPEVTQTPSHQVTQMGQEVILRCVPISNHLYFYWYRQILGQKVEFLVSFYNNEISEKSEIFDDQFSVERPDGSNFTLKIRSTKLEDSAMYFCASRILGTGVGEQYFGPGTRLTVT.

This clone was detected a few times. One end of the junction is discordant with germline, which a read error may explain. This chain connects TRBV6-1 to TRBJ2-5; TRBD1 agrees at 12 bases. CDR3 length: 16 residues. Germline CDR1 is MNHNS and CDR2 is SASEGT. This chain's CDR3 is CASIETAGTGGETQYF. The DNA of the CDR3 is TGTGCCAGCATTGAAACCGCCGGGACAGGGGGCGAGACCCAGTACTTC.

A few counts support this clone. The rearrangement joins TRBV7-9 to TRBJ2-1, with D uncertain. Germline V gives CDR1 SEHNR, CDR2 FQNEAQ (reference sequence). Trimming cost V 5 bases and J 8 bases, with 7 bases left between them. CDR3 length: 11 amino acids. The CDR3 nucleotides read TGTGCCAGCAGCCTTCAGGATGAGCAGTTCTTC. Translation: CASSLQDEQFF.

In DNA form, the CDR3 reads TGTGCCAGCAGCCCCGGTCCCTTCTATGGCTACACCTTC. Its translation: CASSPGPFYGYTF. The V call is TRBV7-9, the J call TRBJ1-2, with D unclear. V shed 5 bases and J shed 4 bases, with 11 bases lying between them. The germline V gene has CDR1 SEHNR and CDR2 FQNEAQ (reference sequence). The CDR3 loop spans 13 amino acids.

Only a few counts were recorded for this clone. V gene TRBV5-5 combines with J gene TRBJ2-5, with D perhaps matching TRBD1 (5 bases). The CDR3 contains 14 residues. Between the trimmed V and J ends, which lost 3 bases and 3 bases, there was a span of 12 bases. Germline lookup yields CDR1 SGHKS and CDR2 YYEKEE (reference sequence). Here the CDR3 reads CASSSLRREETQYF. In nucleotides, the CDR3 is TGTGCCAGCAGCTCCCTTCGCAGGGAAGAGACCCAGTACTTC.

This clone has more than one count but fewer than ten. The gene calls are TRBV9 and TRBJ2-6; TRBD1 might be the D (5 bases). Germline V lookup: CDR1 SGDLS, CDR2 YYNGEE. V was pared by 0 bases and J by 0 bases, with 7 bases between. The CDR3 covers 16 residues. CDR3 DNA: TGTGCCAGCAGCGTAGACAGGTACTCTGGGGCCAACGTCCTGACTTTC. Amino acids: CASSVDRYSGANVLTF.

The chain employs TRBV7-9 and TRBJ1-6; the match to TRBD1 covers 9 bases. Germline V gives CDR1 SEHNR, CDR2 FQNEAQ (reference sequence). The CDR3 length is 14 residues. After removal of 6 bases from V and 9 bases from J, the junction contained 6 bases not matched to a gene. This CDR3 reads CASRAQGASSPLHF. The CDR3, as DNA: TGTGCCAGCAGGGCACAGGGGGCAAGTTCACCCCTCCACTTT.

The V call is TRBV11-3, the J call TRBJ2-2; TRBD2 matches at 8 bases. The CDR3 is 15 residues long. CDR1 and CDR2 (germline): SGHNT, YENEEA. The J segment lost 5 bases and the V segment lost 5 bases, leaving 7 bases of the junction unmatched. The CDR3 nucleotides read TGTGCCAGCAGCCCGAGCGGGAGTCTTACCGGGGAGCTGTTTTTT. Its translation: CASSPSGSLTGELFF.

This sequence joins TRBV6-1 and TRBJ2-5; 11 bases align to TRBD2. The V gene end was trimmed by 4 bases and the J gene end by 4 bases; junction bases not matched to a gene: 8. The CDR3 is made up of 16 amino acids. Germline assignment: CDR1 MNHNS and CDR2 SASEGT. The CDR3 nucleotides are TGTGCCAGCAGTGGACGACTAGCGGGGATGGGAGAGACCCAGTACTTC. It translates to CASSGRLAGMGETQYF.

This clone was counted a few times. The chain uses TRBV5-1 and TRBJ2-5; tentative D call: TRBD2 (5 bases). CDR1 SGHRS and CDR2 YFSETQ come from the germline V gene. Trimming left V 6 bases short and J 2 bases short, with 20 bases between. The CDR3 runs to 16 residues. The CDR3 DNA reads as TGCGCCAGCAAAGGAGGAGGTCAGAGCCGGCAAGAGACCCAGTACTTC. Translating gives CASKGGGQSRQETQYF.

This clone was detected a few times. This chain uses TRBV11-3 with TRBJ1-5, with D unresolved. V lost 7 bases and J 6 bases, leaving 16 bases between the germline ends. CDR3 size: 14 residues. Germline-derived CDR1 and CDR2 are SGHNT and YENEEA. CDR3 in DNA: TGTGCCAGCAACGGCAGGAAAGTGACTCAGCCCCAGCATTTT. Its protein product is CASNGRKVTQPQHF.

V is TRBV11-3 and J is TRBJ2-7; 12 positions agree with TRBD2. Germline values: CDR1 SGHNT, CDR2 YENEEA. The ends lost 2 bases at V and 3 bases at J; junction bases unmatched: 2. The CDR3 covers 15 residues. In nucleotides, the CDR3 is TGTGCCAGCAGCTTAAGGACTAGCGGGATCTACGAGCAGTACTTC. Its protein is CASSLRTSGIYEQYF.

CDR3 sequence (DNA): TGTGCCACCAGCAGAGATGGTCCGGACAGGGACCTTCAGCCCCAGCATTTT. It is translated as CATSRDGPDRDLQPQHF. The V call is TRBV15, the J call TRBJ1-5; 8 nucleotides agree with TRBD1. Germline V gene lookup returns CDR1 LNHNV and CDR2 YYDKDF (reference sequence). The CDR3 totals 17 residues. Trimming removed 0 bases from V and 6 bases from J; junction bases left unmatched: 10.

The J gene is TRBJ2-7, the V gene TRBV7-2; the D is unclear. With 1 base removed from V and 7 bases from J, the gap between germline ends came to 8 bases. Germline CDR1 reads SGHTA; CDR2 reads FQGNSA. The CDR3 sequence is 12 residues long. This CDR3 is CASSLDTGEQYF. The CDR3 DNA reads TGTGCCAGCAGCTTAGACACCGGGGAGCAGTACTTC.

The gene calls are TRBV28 and TRBJ1-1; D is unclear. V shed 8 bases and J shed 1 base, with 8 bases lying between them. Germline-derived CDR1 and CDR2 are MDHEN and SYDVKM. This CDR3 region has 12 residues. CDR3 coding DNA: TGTGCCAGCCTGGAGACGAACACTGAAGCTTTCTTT. It specifies CASLETNTEAFF.